This T cell receptor beta chain emerged from a study of shared clonotypes between healthy human individuals. Points from the study as a whole: Since donors were few, the genetic and exposure-history diversity represented was limited. Richness estimates generally favored naive over memory subsets.

Original processing notes: ImmunoSEQ gave junction-only sequences without quality scores, so filtering differed. The assay was immunoSEQ multiplex PCR, and TCRdb's table has in-frame clones only and misses some. Clone size and V and J calls were adopted from that table, with D and trimming inferred from the DNA. The table lists approximately 1.5 million clones, 98% of them singletons. For this clone: The antigen is undetermined. Other DNA sequences in this specimen translate into the identical CDR3.

The germline V gene encodes CDR1 SGDLS and CDR2 YYNGEE. The ends were cut back, 2 bases at V and 4 bases at J, with 4 bases in the middle. This CDR3 is built from 12 residues. Specimen: naive CD4+ T cells sorted from blood. The subset is: CD45RA+ positively selected. The chain has TRBV9 and TRBJ1-3, with D unclear. The clonotype comes from a man aged 30 to 39 in good health. The CDR3 region is CASSVSGNTIYF. The CDR3, as DNA: TGTGCCAGCAGCGTGTCGGGAAACACCATATATTTT.